The table lists the clone carrying this T cell receptor (beta chain) with a few counts. Its antigen is unidentified. The sample belongs to a study of breast tumors, draining lymph nodes, adjacent tissues. Study conclusions and caveats: Tumor TCR diversity was below lymph nodes but above nontumor tissue.

V lost 2 bases, J lost 7 bases, and 33 bases lay in between. The CDR3 consists of 21 residues. Germline V gives CDR1 MRHNA, CDR2 SNTAGT. Each CDR3 protein gets one entry after TCRdb re-called the multiplex PCR reads with MiXCR. This sample has about 6,600 distinct CDR3 sequences; over 40% occur once, and the top ten carry around two fifths. Material for sequencing was tumor-adjacent breast tissue. The chain joins TRBV6-4 to TRBJ1-3, with a possible D match to TRBD1 (6 bases). This sequence originates from a female donor with breast cancer. Some clones in this sample may be carry-over from other donors' samples. As DNA, the CDR3 is TGTGCCAGCAGTGACACCGACTTCCAGGACAGCAAACAGTTATGTAGGAACACCATATATTTT. Protein sequence: CASSDTDFQDSKQLCRNTIYF.